The subject of this entry is one TCR beta chain. The record originates from a study of blood T cell repertoires in COVID-19. As for the study in general: T cells, B-cell-depleted T cells, or PBMCs supplied cDNA or gDNA.

Authors' analysis steps: Reference gene primer amplification in the assay estimated nucleated cell counts. The table came from immunoSEQ multiplex PCR; TCRdb's copy has only in-frame clones and leaves some out. D and trimming come from the DNA, and the V and J calls and clone size come from that table. The profile shows around 70,000 clones, 82% of them singletons. The CDR3 covers 15 residues. Germline V gives CDR1 SGHRS, CDR2 YFSETQ. J lost 2 bases, V lost 3 bases, and 3 bases had no gene match. This sequence originates from a man aged 55-75 years with acute or convalescent COVID-19. The J gene is TRBJ2-7, the V gene TRBV5-1; TRBD2 aligns across 12 bases. The specimen sequenced was peripheral blood. The DNA of the CDR3 is TGCGCCAGCAGCTACGGACTAGCGGGGACCTACGAGCAGTACTTC. This encodes CASSYGLAGTYEQYF.